Listed here are 18 T cell receptor beta chains from one sample, sequenced in a study of blood T cell repertoires in COVID-19. Measured with immunoSEQ multiplex PCR; TCRdb has only the in-frame clones, and not every one. The sample lists 40,000 to 65,000 clones, over 70% occurring once. Specimen: peripheral blood. The receptors stem from a human donor with active or convalescent COVID-19. The donor label of this sample is uncertain.

The V call is TRBV27, the J call TRBJ2-7; D is perhaps TRBD2 (6 bases). Germline V gene lookup returns CDR1 MNHEY and CDR2 SMNVEV (reference sequence). The V and J ends lost 5 bases and 2 bases respectively, with 19 bases between them. This CDR3 has 16 residues. CDR3 loop: CASSLQAGPLAYEQYF. CDR3 in DNA: TGTGCCAGCAGTCTCCAGGCGGGACCCCTCGCCTACGAGCAGTACTTC.

This chain connects TRBV7-8 to TRBJ2-7, with TRBD1 matching over 7 bases. This CDR3 spans 14 amino acids. V shed 4 bases, J shed 7 bases, and the junction held 10 bases outside the gene matches. Germline V gene sequence: CDR1 SGHVS, CDR2 FQNEAQ. CDR3 amino acids: CASSYFWDRREQYF. In DNA form, the CDR3 reads TGTGCCAGCAGCTACTTTTGGGACAGAAGGGAGCAGTACTTC.

The chain combines TRBV5-1 with TRBJ1-2, with 10 bases aligning to TRBD1. The germline V gene has CDR1 SGHRS and CDR2 YFSETQ. V shed 0 bases, J shed 4 bases, and the junction held 9 bases outside the gene matches. The CDR3 covers 17 residues. The CDR3 is CASSLELWTGGVYGYTF. CDR3 nucleotides: TGCGCCAGCAGCTTGGAGCTCTGGACAGGGGGGGTCTATGGCTACACCTTC.

This chain connects TRBV6-5 to TRBJ1-6; TRBD1 aligns across 9 bases. The CDR3 is 15 amino acids. Germline loops: CDR1 MNHEY, CDR2 SVGAGI. V dropped 6 bases and J dropped 6; count of bases not matched to a gene: 6. The CDR3 bases are TGTGCCAGCAGCGTTCGGACAGGGGCTAATTCACCCCTCCACTTT. Translated, it gives CASSVRTGANSPLHF.

The chain carries TRBV29-1 and TRBJ2-1, with TRBD2 matching 8 bases. V shed 0 bases and J 9 bases; nucleotides not matched to a gene: 19. The CDR3 loop spans 18 amino acids. Germline CDR1 is SQVTM and CDR2 is ANQGSEA. The CDR3 is CSVEDRNFRAGGLGEQFF. As DNA, the CDR3 is TGCAGCGTTGAAGATCGCAATTTTAGGGCGGGAGGATTGGGTGAGCAGTTCTTC.

This chain joins TRBV18 and TRBJ1-1; D unresolved. The germline V gene encodes CDR1 KGHSH and CDR2 LQKENI. V lost 4 bases and J lost 1, with 7 bases in between. This CDR3 is built from 13 residues. The CDR3, as DNA: TGTGCCAGCTCACTAAACAGGAACACTGAAGCTTTCTTT. It is translated as CASSLNRNTEAFF.

V usage is TRBV9 and J usage is TRBJ1-6; 8 bases fit TRBD1. Germline assignment: CDR1 SGDLS and CDR2 YYNGEE. The CDR3 extends over 17 amino acids. The V and J ends lost 4 bases and 0 bases, in that order; junction bases with no gene match: 6. CDR3 in DNA: TGTGCCAGCAGCCCCCGGGACAGGAGCTCCTATAATTCACCCCTCCACTTT. Amino acids: CASSPRDRSSYNSPLHF.

The genes are TRBV27 and TRBJ1-3; D ambiguous. Trimming cost V 6 bases and J 0 bases, with 6 bases left between them. Germline V lookup: CDR1 MNHEY, CDR2 SMNVEV (reference sequence). This CDR3 is 13 amino acids long. This chain's CDR3 is CASRAGSGNTIYF. DNA of the CDR3: TGTGCCAGCAGGGCAGGCTCTGGAAACACCATATATTTT.

CDR3 residues: CASSQSGSYGYTF. In nucleotides, the CDR3 is TGTGCCAGCAGCCAAAGCGGATCCTATGGCTACACCTTC. The V gene is TRBV3-1 (or the pseudogene TRBV3-2), the J gene TRBJ1-2, with D uncertain. V lost 2 bases to trimming and J lost 4 bases, with 8 bases between them. Germline lookup yields CDR1 LGHDT and CDR2 YNNKEL (reference sequence). The CDR3 runs 13 residues.

The gene calls are TRBV6-5 and TRBJ1-2; D is unresolved. Per the germline V gene, CDR1 is MNHEY and CDR2 is SVGAGI. Trimming pared 4 bases from V and 8 bases from J, leaving 17 bases between. The CDR3 consists of 14 residues. The CDR3 DNA reads as TGTGCCAGCAGTTCGGCAGGTAGTGGAAGGGGCTACACCTTC. It translates to CASSSAGSGRGYTF.

This clone was picked up a small number of times. V is TRBV19 and J is TRBJ1-5; 9 bases align to TRBD1. The germline V gene encodes CDR1 LNHDA and CDR2 SQIVND (reference sequence). Losses at the gene ends were 6 bases for V and 4 bases for J; bases not matched to a gene: 7. CDR3 length: 15 amino acids. CDR3 protein: CASSDTGGSNQPQHF. The CDR3 DNA reads as TGTGCCAGTAGCGATACAGGGGGCTCGAATCAGCCCCAGCATTTT.

This clone was observed a single time. V is TRBV5-1 and J is TRBJ2-2; 10 bases line up with TRBD1. Germline values: CDR1 SGHRS, CDR2 YFSETQ. The CDR3 is 16 residues long. The J segment lost 7 bases and the V segment lost 0 bases, leaving 6 bases of the junction unmatched. CDR3 DNA: TGCGCCAGCAGCTTGGCCGGGACAGGGGTTGTCGGGGAGCTGTTTTTT. Amino acids: CASSLAGTGVVGELFF.

V is TRBV7-3 and J is TRBJ2-5; D may be TRBD2 (7 bases). Trimming pared 1 base from V and 5 bases from J, leaving 11 bases between. The germline CDR1 and CDR2 sequences are SGHTA and FQGTGA. CDR3 length equals 14 residues. The CDR3 bases are TGTGCCAGCAGCTTAATGGGGGGGCAGGAGACCCAGTACTTC. It translates to CASSLMGGQETQYF.

The chain recombines TRBV29-1 with TRBJ2-7, with 7 bases lining up with TRBD1. The V gene's germline CDR1 is SQVTM and CDR2 ANQGSEA. This CDR3 is built from 12 residues. Trimming at V came to 7 bases and at J to 4 bases, leaving 7 bases not matched to a gene. The CDR3 spells CSAETGIYEQYF. The CDR3 DNA reads TGCAGCGCAGAGACAGGGATTTACGAGCAGTACTTC.

V gene TRBV11-3 combines with J gene TRBJ2-7; 8 bases are shared with TRBD2. The CDR3 runs 18 residues. Unmatched junction bases numbered 18, after V lost 5 bases and J lost 3 bases. In germline, CDR1 is SGHNT, CDR2 YENEEA. The DNA for the CDR3 is TGTGCCAGCAGCCCCCGGGGACTAGTTACGAGTGTTTACTACGAGCAGTACTTC. This gives the protein CASSPRGLVTSVYYEQYF.

The CDR3 nucleotides read TGTGCCAGCAGCTTGGACCCCGGAGTATACTACGAGCAGTACTTC. Translation gives CASSLDPGVYYEQYF. The J gene is TRBJ2-7, the V gene TRBV5-5; D is ambiguous. The V gene's germline CDR1 is SGHKS and CDR2 YYEKEE (reference sequence). CDR3 length: 15 residues. V gave up 0 bases and J gave up 3 bases, with 13 bases separating them.

The chain carries TRBV10-3 and TRBJ2-1, with TRBD2 matching over 11 bases. J was trimmed by 7 bases and V by 5 bases; bases with no gene match: 7. The CDR3 consists of 15 residues. Germline-derived CDR1 and CDR2 are ENHRY and SYGVKD. CDR3 in DNA: TGTGCCATCAGTAAGGGACTAGCGGAGACGAATGAGCAGTTCTTC. Amino acids: CAISKGLAETNEQFF.

The V gene is TRBV7-9, the J gene TRBJ1-1; 8 nucleotides match TRBD1. J gave up 4 bases and V 3 bases, and 13 bases lay outside the gene matches. In germline, CDR1 is SEHNR, CDR2 FQNEAQ (reference sequence). CDR3 length: 17 amino acids. The CDR3 loop reads CASSFGQGAGVGTEAFF. The CDR3 nucleotides read TGTGCCAGCAGCTTTGGTCAGGGGGCGGGGGTAGGCACTGAAGCTTTCTTT.